This TCR beta chain appears in the sequencing data of a study of T cells after yellow fever vaccination (dated by TCRdb to about 2019). Context from the whole study: The SMART-Seq v4 Ultra Low Input RNA kit was used to prepare libraries from fractions with low cell numbers. The cohort comprised two healthy male donors, one aged 18 to 30 and one aged 30 to 40 years. Bulk TCR alpha and beta repertoires were sequenced longitudinally to track T-cell clones before and after primary and booster YFV17D yellow fever vaccination. Blood samples were taken at several timepoints before and after primary and secondary immunization, and bulk PBMC replicates and cell subsets were isolated. What the work shows at the level of the full study, not this receptor alone: Most clones expanded after primary vaccination (around 96% of CD4 and 88% of CD8) were re-detected after the booster, suggesting that broad memory maintenance occurred. FACS-sorted repertoires could contain abundant contaminating clonotypes from the bulk population, so computational filtering was required. A small share of clonotypes was detected in both CD4 and CD8 compartments, with the overlap likely arising from convergent recombination. Compared with the primary T-cell response, the secondary T-cell response was faster but weaker, reaching its peak on day 5 rather than on day 15. Because only a couple of donors were included in the study, the extent to which the findings can be generalized is limited.

The data were produced on an Illumina NovaSeq 6000. TCR cDNA was synthesized by 5'RACE template switching, which introduced a universal primer site and unique molecular identifiers. cDNA synthesis was primed from both the TCR alpha and TCR beta constant segments. Library amplification involved two PCR steps, and the second step added sample barcodes and sequencing adapters. Sequencing of libraries was done on Illumina HiSeq 2500 (2x100 bp) or NovaSeq (2x150 bp). The study's own analysis went as follows. Reads were demultiplexed and collapsed into UMI consensus sequences with MIGEC, and V(D)J alignment was performed with MiXCR. Clonotypes responding to the vaccine were identified with edgeR on replicate PBMC samples, with the criteria of FDR below 0.01 and a log2 fold change above 5 up to day 15. Each bulk clonotype received a CD4 or CD8 identity based on whether the sequenced CD4 or CD8 repertoire contained that clonotype at higher abundance. TCRdb itself trimmed the public reads at Q25 with fastp, ran MiXCR and retained productive beta chains. All rows with the same CDR3 protein become a single entry with the most common DNA and genes. The V and J calls come from TCRdb's annotation, not from the publication. For this sample there are under 350,000 distinct CDR3 sequences; 4.1% appear just once. Clones ranked in the top ten supply around 23% of the sample.

V loses 6 bases, J loses 0 bases, and the germline ends lie 5 bases apart. The CDR3 measures 12 amino acids from cysteine to phenylalanine. Only the CDR3 DNA stays, 36 bases, in frame from base 1. The germline V gene (reference sequence) specifies SEHNR as CDR1 and FQNEAQ as CDR2. The sample's treatment or condition label, decoded: live attenuated yellow fever vaccine strain. Two biological replicates of bulk PBMCs were collected at each blood-draw timepoint. A standard Ficoll-Paque protocol was used to isolate PBMCs from peripheral blood. TriZol was used to extract RNA from bulk PBMCs, from CD4 and CD8 fractions, and from dextramer-positive and dextramer-negative fractions. Ten or more counts support this clonotype. Its antigen is still unknown. Within one base of it there is no much larger clone, and no base qualities were kept.

The source of this sequence is a man aged 18 to 29 who received the YFV17D yellow fever vaccine. Recombination connected TRBV7-9 to TRBJ1-1; no D gene is confidently identified. This specimen was PBMCs, taken 5 days after the yellow fever booster vaccination. The CDR3 reads as follows: CASRRMNTEAFF. The DNA reads as follows: TGTGCCAGCAGGCGTATGAACACTGAAGCTTTCTTT.